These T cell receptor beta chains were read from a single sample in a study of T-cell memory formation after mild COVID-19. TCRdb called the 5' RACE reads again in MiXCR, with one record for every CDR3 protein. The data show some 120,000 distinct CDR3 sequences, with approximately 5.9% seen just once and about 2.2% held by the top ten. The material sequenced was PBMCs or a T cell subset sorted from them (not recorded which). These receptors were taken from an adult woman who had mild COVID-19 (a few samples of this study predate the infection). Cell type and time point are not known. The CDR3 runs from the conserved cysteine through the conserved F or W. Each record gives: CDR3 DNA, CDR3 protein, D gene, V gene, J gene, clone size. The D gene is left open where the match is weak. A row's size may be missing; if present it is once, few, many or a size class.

CDR3nt: TGTGCCAGCAGTAGCGGGACAACATACGAGCAGTACTTC; CDR3aa: CASSSGTTYEQYF; d_gene: .; v_gene: TRBV12-3/TRBV12-4; j_gene: TRBJ2-7; abundance: many
CDR3nt: TGTGCCAGCAGCCCGGACGAGAGCGAGCAGTACTTC; CDR3aa: CASSPDESEQYF; d_gene: .; v_gene: TRBV3-1; j_gene: TRBJ2-7; abundance: few
CDR3nt: TGTGCCAGCAGCCAAGAACTAGCGGGGGGGTTGGATACGCAGTATTTT; CDR3aa: CASSQELAGGLDTQYF; d_gene: TRBD2; v_gene: TRBV4-2; j_gene: TRBJ2-3; abundance: few
CDR3nt: TGTGCCAGCTCACCAGAAGTTAGCGGGCACTCGAGCACAGATACGCAGTATTTT; CDR3aa: CASSPEVSGHSSTDTQYF; d_gene: TRBD2; v_gene: TRBV18; j_gene: TRBJ2-3; abundance: few
CDR3nt: TGTGCCAGCAGTTCAGGCTTCGGCTACACCTTC; CDR3aa: CASSSGFGYTF; d_gene: .; v_gene: TRBV27; j_gene: TRBJ1-2; abundance: many
CDR3nt: TGTGCCACCAGCAGAGATCAAGCGGGCAGCCCCTACGAGCAGTACTTC; CDR3aa: CATSRDQAGSPYEQYF; d_gene: .; v_gene: TRBV15; j_gene: TRBJ2-7; abundance: many
CDR3nt: TGTGCCAGCAGTTTATCAGGGGGCGGTTTTGAGACCCAGTACTTC; CDR3aa: CASSLSGGGFETQYF; d_gene: TRBD1; v_gene: TRBV12-3/TRBV12-4; j_gene: TRBJ2-5; abundance: few
CDR3nt: TGTGCCAGCAGCCAAGAAAGAAAACCAGGGGGCTTGACTGAAGCTTTCTTT; CDR3aa: CASSQERKPGGLTEAFF; d_gene: TRBD1; v_gene: TRBV3-1; j_gene: TRBJ1-1; abundance: many
CDR3nt: TGCAGCCCCCATCGAGCAGCCACCTACGAGCAGTACTTC; CDR3aa: CSPHRAATYEQYF; d_gene: .; v_gene: TRBV29-1; j_gene: TRBJ2-7; abundance: many
CDR3nt: TGTGCCAGCAGGCTAAAACCAGGGGAGAACACCGGGGAGCTGTTTTTT; CDR3aa: CASRLKPGENTGELFF; d_gene: .; v_gene: TRBV6-6; j_gene: TRBJ2-2; abundance: few
CDR3nt: TGCGCCAGCGGCTCACAGGGACAGGGGGCGGATACGCAGTATTTT; CDR3aa: CASGSQGQGADTQYF; d_gene: TRBD1; v_gene: TRBV5-1; j_gene: TRBJ2-3; abundance: many
CDR3nt: TGTGCCAGCAGCCGTAACAGGGGGATCCCTGAAGCTTTCTTT; CDR3aa: CASSRNRGIPEAFF; d_gene: TRBD1; v_gene: TRBV6-5; j_gene: TRBJ1-1; abundance: many
CDR3nt: TGCAGTGCCTCTGGACTGAAGCGGACGCAGTATTTT; CDR3aa: CSASGLKRTQYF; d_gene: .; v_gene: TRBV20-1; j_gene: TRBJ2-3; abundance: many
CDR3nt: TGCAGTGCTAGAGGGACCTACGAGCAGTACTTC; CDR3aa: CSARGTYEQYF; d_gene: .; v_gene: TRBV20-1; j_gene: TRBJ2-7; abundance: few
CDR3nt: TGTGCCAGCAGCTTACCAGGGAGCGAGCAGTACTTC; CDR3aa: CASSLPGSEQYF; d_gene: .; v_gene: TRBV11-1; j_gene: TRBJ2-7; abundance: many
CDR3nt: TGTGCCAGCAGTTTGAGGACAGGACGGGAGACCCAGTACTTC; CDR3aa: CASSLRTGRETQYF; d_gene: TRBD1; v_gene: TRBV12-3/TRBV12-4; j_gene: TRBJ2-5; abundance: .
CDR3nt: TGTGCCAGCAGCTCCCGAACGGACAGGGCCTCCTCTGGAAACACCATATATTTT; CDR3aa: CASSSRTDRASSGNTIYF; d_gene: TRBD1; v_gene: TRBV7-9; j_gene: TRBJ1-3; abundance: .
CDR3nt: TGTGCCAGCAGCTTAGTGTCCGGTTTCCAAGAGACCCAGTACTTC; CDR3aa: CASSLVSGFQETQYF; d_gene: .; v_gene: TRBV7-9; j_gene: TRBJ2-5; abundance: many
CDR3nt: TGTGCCAGCAGCTCTCGGACGACCCAGTACTTC; CDR3aa: CASSSRTTQYF; d_gene: .; v_gene: TRBV12-3/TRBV12-4; j_gene: TRBJ2-5; abundance: .
CDR3nt: TGCAGCGTTGGATACTCGGAGGAAAAACTGTTTTTT; CDR3aa: CSVGYSEEKLFF; d_gene: .; v_gene: TRBV29-1; j_gene: TRBJ1-4; abundance: few
CDR3nt: TGCAGTGCTAGTCCCTGGGGGGGAACGGAGGGCTACACCTTC; CDR3aa: CSASPWGGTEGYTF; d_gene: .; v_gene: TRBV20-1; j_gene: TRBJ1-2; abundance: many
CDR3nt: TGCAGCGTTGGGGGTAGGGCAGCTCTCCCCCGGGAGACCCAGTACTTC; CDR3aa: CSVGGRAALPRETQYF; d_gene: .; v_gene: TRBV29-1; j_gene: TRBJ2-5; abundance: .
CDR3nt: TGTGCCAGCAGCCACCACCTCGGGGGCTCCTACAATGAGCAGTTCTTC; CDR3aa: CASSHHLGGSYNEQFF; d_gene: .; v_gene: TRBV4-2; j_gene: TRBJ2-1; abundance: many
CDR3nt: TGCGCCAGCACCGCGTACCGACAGAGCAACTATGGCTACACCTTC; CDR3aa: CASTAYRQSNYGYTF; d_gene: .; v_gene: TRBV5-1; j_gene: TRBJ1-2; abundance: .
CDR3nt: TGTGCCAGCAGCGGGAAAAACGGGGGCTCCTACGAGCAGTACTTC; CDR3aa: CASSGKNGGSYEQYF; d_gene: .; v_gene: TRBV5-5; j_gene: TRBJ2-7; abundance: .
CDR3nt: TGTGCCAGCAGTTTAGGGGGTCGGACTGAAGCTTTCTTT; CDR3aa: CASSLGGRTEAFF; d_gene: .; v_gene: TRBV12-3/TRBV12-4; j_gene: TRBJ1-1; abundance: many
CDR3nt: TGCGCCAGCAGAAGAGATCCGGGACTAACGTACAATGAGCAGTTCTTC; CDR3aa: CASRRDPGLTYNEQFF; d_gene: TRBD2; v_gene: TRBV5-1; j_gene: TRBJ2-1; abundance: .
CDR3nt: TGTGCCAGCAGCCCCGCCCCAGGGGGAAATTCACCCCTCCACTTT; CDR3aa: CASSPAPGGNSPLHF; d_gene: TRBD1; v_gene: TRBV7-2; j_gene: TRBJ1-6; abundance: medium-sized
CDR3nt: TGTGCCAGCAGCTTTAACCACGAGCAGTACTTC; CDR3aa: CASSFNHEQYF; d_gene: .; v_gene: TRBV7-2; j_gene: TRBJ2-7; abundance: many
CDR3nt: TGCGCCAGCAGCTTGGGGACAGAAGCAGAAAAACTGTTTTTT; CDR3aa: CASSLGTEAEKLFF; d_gene: .; v_gene: TRBV5-1; j_gene: TRBJ1-4; abundance: .
CDR3nt: TGTGCCAGCAGCTTAACAGGGACCCCCAAAGGTAGAGATACGCAGTATTTT; CDR3aa: CASSLTGTPKGRDTQYF; d_gene: .; v_gene: TRBV11-3; j_gene: TRBJ2-3; abundance: few
CDR3nt: TGTGCCACCAGTGAACCTATAGCGGGGCGCACAGATACGCAGTATTTT; CDR3aa: CATSEPIAGRTDTQYF; d_gene: TRBD2; v_gene: TRBV24-1; j_gene: TRBJ2-3; abundance: few
CDR3nt: TGCAGCGTTGGAAGTACAACCTACAATGAGCAGTTCTTC; CDR3aa: CSVGSTTYNEQFF; d_gene: .; v_gene: TRBV29-1; j_gene: TRBJ2-1; abundance: few
CDR3nt: TGTGCCAGCAGTCCCCCGGGACTACGGGGCGAGCAGTACTTC; CDR3aa: CASSPPGLRGEQYF; d_gene: TRBD2; v_gene: TRBV12-3/TRBV12-4; j_gene: TRBJ2-7; abundance: .
CDR3nt: TGTGCCACCGGGGGGTATATGGGCACAGATACGCAGTATTTT; CDR3aa: CATGGYMGTDTQYF; d_gene: TRBD2; v_gene: TRBV7-2; j_gene: TRBJ2-3; abundance: many
CDR3nt: TGTGCCAGCAGAGCATCGGGAACAGAGACCCAGTACTTC; CDR3aa: CASRASGTETQYF; d_gene: .; v_gene: TRBV12-3/TRBV12-4; j_gene: TRBJ2-5; abundance: few
CDR3nt: TGTGCCAGCTCAAAGGGATATGGCAATCAGCCCCAGCATTTT; CDR3aa: CASSKGYGNQPQHF; d_gene: .; v_gene: TRBV18; j_gene: TRBJ1-5; abundance: few
CDR3nt: TGTGCCACCAGCAGAGACAACGCGGGAGACGACACCGGGGAGCTGTTTTTT; CDR3aa: CATSRDNAGDDTGELFF; d_gene: TRBD2; v_gene: TRBV15; j_gene: TRBJ2-2; abundance: .
CDR3nt: TGCGCCAGCAGCTCGGACACTCTCAACGAGCAGTACTTC; CDR3aa: CASSSDTLNEQYF; d_gene: .; v_gene: TRBV5-1; j_gene: TRBJ2-7; abundance: few
CDR3nt: TGTGCCAGCAGCTCGATTAGGGCGACGAACACCGGGGAGCTGTTTTTT; CDR3aa: CASSSIRATNTGELFF; d_gene: .; v_gene: TRBV7-3; j_gene: TRBJ2-2; abundance: .
CDR3nt: TGCGCCAGCAGCTTGGTCGGGACAGGGGTCCCTGGGGCCAACGTCCTGACTTTC; CDR3aa: CASSLVGTGVPGANVLTF; d_gene: TRBD1; v_gene: TRBV5-1; j_gene: TRBJ2-6; abundance: many
CDR3nt: TGTGCCAGCAGTTACTCGGGGGTTAGACAGGGGACGACCTACGAGCAGTACTTC; CDR3aa: CASSYSGVRQGTTYEQYF; d_gene: TRBD1; v_gene: TRBV6-6; j_gene: TRBJ2-7; abundance: few
CDR3nt: TGCAGTGCCCCGGTAGCGGGATTGAATGAGCAGTTCTTC; CDR3aa: CSAPVAGLNEQFF; d_gene: TRBD2; v_gene: TRBV20-1; j_gene: TRBJ2-1; abundance: many
CDR3nt: TGTGCCAGCAGCTTGGTATCAGGGAGATCCTACGAGCAGTACTTC; CDR3aa: CASSLVSGRSYEQYF; d_gene: .; v_gene: TRBV5-5; j_gene: TRBJ2-7; abundance: few
CDR3nt: TGCGCCAGCAGCTTGGTGGGAACAGGGAACATCTACGAGCAGTACTTC; CDR3aa: CASSLVGTGNIYEQYF; d_gene: .; v_gene: TRBV5-1; j_gene: TRBJ2-7; abundance: many
CDR3nt: TGTGCCAGCAGTTACGCCGACAGGGTGAACACTGAAGCTTTCTTT; CDR3aa: CASSYADRVNTEAFF; d_gene: TRBD1; v_gene: TRBV6-6; j_gene: TRBJ1-1; abundance: .
CDR3nt: TGCAGTGCTAGAGATCAGGGGACAAAGAACACTGAAGCTTTCTTT; CDR3aa: CSARDQGTKNTEAFF; d_gene: .; v_gene: TRBV20-1; j_gene: TRBJ1-1; abundance: many
CDR3nt: TGTGCCAGTAGTATCGGGACAAAAATCTCTGGGGCCAACGTCCTGACTTTC; CDR3aa: CASSIGTKISGANVLTF; d_gene: .; v_gene: TRBV19; j_gene: TRBJ2-6; abundance: .
CDR3nt: TGCGCCAGCAGCCCCTCGGGGGCTAACTATGGCTACACCTTC; CDR3aa: CASSPSGANYGYTF; d_gene: .; v_gene: TRBV5-1; j_gene: TRBJ1-2; abundance: .
CDR3nt: TGCAGTGTCAAGATTGGAGATACGCAGTATTTT; CDR3aa: CSVKIGDTQYF; d_gene: .; v_gene: TRBV20-1; j_gene: TRBJ2-3; abundance: many
CDR3nt: TGTGCCAGCAGCCTGAAGGCCGGGGCTTCGTCCTACGAGCAGTACTTC; CDR3aa: CASSLKAGASSYEQYF; d_gene: .; v_gene: TRBV3-1; j_gene: TRBJ2-7; abundance: .